A selection of T cell receptor beta chains follows, all from one sample in a study of resident and recirculating memory T cells in vitiligo. Method: immunoSEQ multiplex PCR; TCRdb's copy keeps in-frame clones and lacks some. The sample has tens of thousands of clones, around 92% seen once. Sequencing used blood. Receptors were obtained from a male donor with vitiligo. CDR3s include the opening cysteine and the closing phenylalanine or tryptophan. A D gene is named only where the DNA matches it firmly. A row's size may be missing; if present it is once, few, many or a size class.

V gene: TRBV30
D gene: TRBD1
clone size: NA
J gene: TRBJ2-7
CDR3 protein: CAWSTGDRYEQYF
CDR3 DNA: TGTGCCTGGAGTACGGGGGACAGGTACGAGCAGTACTTC

V gene: TRBV19
D gene: NA
clone size: NA
J gene: TRBJ1-2
CDR3 protein: CASSISRSGYTF
CDR3 DNA: TGTGCCAGTAGTATTTCCCGGAGTGGCTACACCTTC

V gene: TRBV5-5
D gene: TRBD2
clone size: NA
J gene: TRBJ2-3
CDR3 protein: CASSPWRGGTDTQYF
CDR3 DNA: TGTGCCAGCAGCCCCTGGCGGGGGGGCACAGATACGCAGTATTTT

V gene: TRBV18
D gene: TRBD2
clone size: NA
J gene: TRBJ2-7
CDR3 protein: CASSPREGLGGEQYF
CDR3 DNA: TGTGCCAGCTCACCGCGGGAGGGCCTTGGTGGCGAGCAGTACTTC

V gene: TRBV4-1
D gene: NA
clone size: NA
J gene: TRBJ2-7
CDR3 protein: CASSREITYEQYF
CDR3 DNA: TGCGCCAGCAGCCGCGAAATTACCTACGAGCAGTACTTC

V gene: TRBV6-5
D gene: TRBD1
clone size: NA
J gene: TRBJ1-2
CDR3 protein: CASASGGQGLASYTF
CDR3 DNA: TGTGCCAGCGCTTCAGGGGGACAGGGTTTAGCTAGCTACACCTTC

V gene: TRBV12-5
D gene: TRBD2
clone size: NA
J gene: TRBJ2-7
CDR3 protein: CASGLGLAGDYEQYF
CDR3 DNA: TGTGCTAGTGGTCTCGGACTAGCGGGAGACTACGAGCAGTACTTC

V gene: TRBV29-1
D gene: NA
clone size: NA
J gene: TRBJ2-7
CDR3 protein: CSVEGPVGEQYF
CDR3 DNA: TGCAGCGTTGAAGGCCCGGTCGGGGAGCAGTACTTC

V gene: TRBV14
D gene: NA
clone size: NA
J gene: TRBJ1-2
CDR3 protein: CASSRSQANYGYTF
CDR3 DNA: TGTGCCAGCAGCCGGAGCCAAGCTAACTATGGCTACACCTTC

V gene: TRBV18
D gene: TRBD2
clone size: NA
J gene: TRBJ2-3
CDR3 protein: CASSPLREPQYF
CDR3 DNA: TGTGCCAGCTCACCCTTGCGGGAGCCGCAGTATTTT

V gene: TRBV11-3
D gene: NA
clone size: NA
J gene: TRBJ1-2
CDR3 protein: CASSLEGHPNYGYTF
CDR3 DNA: TGTGCCAGCAGCTTAGAGGGACACCCGAACTATGGCTACACCTTC

V gene: TRBV7-2
D gene: TRBD2
clone size: NA
J gene: TRBJ2-1
CDR3 protein: CASSLLGTITYNEQFF
CDR3 DNA: TGTGCCAGCAGCTTATTGGGGACTATCACTTACAATGAGCAGTTCTTC

V gene: TRBV7-2
D gene: TRBD2
clone size: NA
J gene: TRBJ2-7
CDR3 protein: CASGGTGGPGQYF
CDR3 DNA: TGTGCCAGCGGGGGGACGGGAGGGCCGGGGCAGTACTTC

V gene: TRBV7-9
D gene: TRBD2
clone size: once
J gene: TRBJ2-1
CDR3 protein: CASSSSGSPYNEQFF
CDR3 DNA: TGTGCCAGCAGTTCGAGCGGGAGCCCCTACAATGAGCAGTTCTTC

V gene: TRBV5-1
D gene: TRBD1
clone size: once
J gene: TRBJ2-3
CDR3 protein: CASTSGPTGGGTDTQYF
CDR3 DNA: TGCGCCAGCACCTCCGGTCCGACAGGGGGTGGCACAGATACGCAGTATTTT

V gene: TRBV5-6
D gene: NA
clone size: NA
J gene: TRBJ1-2
CDR3 protein: CASSLSYGYTF
CDR3 DNA: TGTGCCAGCAGTCTTTCTTATGGCTACACCTTC

V gene: TRBV9
D gene: NA
clone size: NA
J gene: TRBJ2-1
CDR3 protein: CASSVEDSYLKSYNEQFF
CDR3 DNA: TGTGCCAGCAGCGTAGAGGACTCCTACTTAAAGTCCTACAATGAGCAGTTCTTC

V gene: TRBV7-8
D gene: NA
clone size: NA
J gene: TRBJ2-7
CDR3 protein: CASSLHQGPSYEQYF
CDR3 DNA: TGTGCCAGCAGCCTACATCAGGGGCCCTCCTACGAGCAGTACTTC

V gene: TRBV6-4
D gene: TRBD2
clone size: NA
J gene: TRBJ2-1
CDR3 protein: CASRRTPGLAEGTEQFF
CDR3 DNA: TGTGCCAGCAGACGAACGCCGGGACTAGCGGAGGGTACTGAGCAGTTCTTC

V gene: TRBV30
D gene: NA
clone size: NA
J gene: TRBJ1-2
CDR3 protein: CAWNRGGAVGYTF
CDR3 DNA: TGTGCCTGGAACCGGGGGGGGGCGGTAGGCTACACCTTC

V gene: TRBV4-1
D gene: NA
clone size: NA
J gene: TRBJ2-7
CDR3 protein: CASSRPEGGEQYF
CDR3 DNA: TGCGCCAGCAGCCGGCCGGAAGGGGGTGAGCAGTACTTC

V gene: TRBV27
D gene: TRBD1
clone size: NA
J gene: TRBJ2-7
CDR3 protein: CASSLWGVGQGARLGEQYF
CDR3 DNA: TGTGCCAGCAGTTTATGGGGGGTCGGTCAGGGGGCGCGTTTGGGTGAGCAGTACTTC

V gene: TRBV13
D gene: NA
clone size: NA
J gene: TRBJ2-7
CDR3 protein: CASSWEGGLEQYF
CDR3 DNA: TGTGCCAGCAGCTGGGAGGGGGGACTCGAGCAGTACTTC

V gene: TRBV4-1
D gene: TRBD1
clone size: NA
J gene: TRBJ1-3
CDR3 protein: CASSQDKGAQTGNTIYF
CDR3 DNA: TGCGCCAGCAGCCAAGATAAGGGGGCTCAAACTGGAAACACCATATATTTT

V gene: TRBV9
D gene: NA
clone size: few
J gene: TRBJ1-1
CDR3 protein: CASSVGERSEAFF
CDR3 DNA: TGTGCCAGCAGCGTAGGGGAGCGCAGTGAAGCTTTCTTT

V gene: TRBV7-9
D gene: NA
clone size: NA
J gene: TRBJ1-2
CDR3 protein: CASSTSTTGYTF
CDR3 DNA: TGTGCCAGCAGCACTTCCACCACTGGCTACACCTTC

V gene: TRBV6-1
D gene: TRBD1
clone size: once
J gene: TRBJ1-5
CDR3 protein: CASSSGQGIRQPQHF
CDR3 DNA: TGTGCCAGCAGCTCGGGACAGGGGATACGTCAGCCCCAGCATTTT

V gene: TRBV2
D gene: NA
clone size: NA
J gene: TRBJ2-7
CDR3 protein: CASRRGASTYEQYF
CDR3 DNA: TGTGCCAGCAGGCGGGGAGCGTCCACCTACGAGCAGTACTTC

V gene: TRBV12-1
D gene: NA
clone size: NA
J gene: TRBJ2-7
CDR3 protein: CASSHHRVYEQYF
CDR3 DNA: TGTGCCAGCAGCCACCACAGGGTCTACGAGCAGTACTTC

V gene: TRBV11-2
D gene: NA
clone size: NA
J gene: TRBJ1-5
CDR3 protein: CASSDKNQDQPQHF
CDR3 DNA: TGTGCCAGCAGTGACAAGAACCAAGATCAGCCCCAGCATTTT

V gene: TRBV7-8
D gene: NA
clone size: NA
J gene: TRBJ2-1
CDR3 protein: CASSPQGRLGSAEQFF
CDR3 DNA: TGTGCCAGCAGCCCGCAAGGGAGACTAGGGTCGGCTGAGCAGTTCTTC

V gene: TRBV7-2
D gene: TRBD1
clone size: NA
J gene: TRBJ1-2
CDR3 protein: CASSPRTGLDGYTF
CDR3 DNA: TGTGCCAGCAGCCCAAGGACAGGGTTGGACGGCTACACCTTC

V gene: TRBV14
D gene: NA
clone size: NA
J gene: TRBJ2-3
CDR3 protein: CASSQGERIYTDTQYF
CDR3 DNA: TGTGCCAGCAGCCAAGGGGAGCGGATCTACACAGATACGCAGTATTTT

V gene: TRBV11-1
D gene: NA
clone size: NA
J gene: TRBJ2-7
CDR3 protein: CASSPRTVHYEQYF
CDR3 DNA: TGTGCCAGCAGCCCCCGGACAGTACACTACGAGCAGTACTTC

V gene: TRBV7-9
D gene: NA
clone size: NA
J gene: TRBJ2-1
CDR3 protein: CASSLSGTAYNEQFF
CDR3 DNA: TGTGCCAGCAGCTTATCGGGAACCGCATACAATGAGCAGTTCTTC

V gene: TRBV28
D gene: TRBD1
clone size: NA
J gene: TRBJ1-1
CDR3 protein: CASSSQGPGTEAFF
CDR3 DNA: TGTGCCAGCAGCTCACAGGGGCCGGGAACTGAAGCTTTCTTT

V gene: TRBV2
D gene: NA
clone size: NA
J gene: TRBJ2-2
CDR3 protein: CATARGRNTGELFF
CDR3 DNA: TGTGCCACCGCTAGGGGCAGAAACACCGGGGAGCTGTTTTTT

V gene: TRBV18
D gene: NA
clone size: NA
J gene: TRBJ1-1
CDR3 protein: CASSSGANTEAFF
CDR3 DNA: TGTGCCAGCTCGTCAGGGGCGAACACTGAAGCTTTCTTT

V gene: TRBV28
D gene: NA
clone size: NA
J gene: TRBJ1-4
CDR3 protein: CASALVGREKLFF
CDR3 DNA: TGTGCCAGCGCCCTAGTAGGGAGGGAAAAACTGTTTTTT

V gene: TRBV30
D gene: TRBD1
clone size: few
J gene: TRBJ2-7
CDR3 protein: CAWTGAGGEQYF
CDR3 DNA: TGTGCCTGGACCGGGGCAGGGGGTGAGCAGTACTTC